The 25 T cell receptor beta chains below all came from one sample that was sequenced in a study of CD8+CD57+ T cells in acquired aplastic anemia. Genomic DNA, serving as template, underwent TCR beta VDJ and CDR3 profiling. TCRdb re-derived calls from the reads in MiXCR, one entry per CDR3 protein. The sample yields tens of thousands of distinct CDR3 sequences, roughly 58% seen once. The sequenced material came from sorted CD4+, CD8+, or CD8+CD57+ T cells (not recorded which) from PBMCs. The receptors originated from a human donor in good health, serving as a control.

This clonotype occurred many times. The chain uses TRBV11-2 and TRBJ2-7; 11 bases line up with TRBD1. CDR3 length equals 15 residues. V lost 5 bases and J lost 6; bases outside the gene matches: 9. Germline CDR1 reads SGHAT; CDR2 reads FQNNGV. The CDR3 DNA reads TGTGCCAGCAGCCTAACCCGGACAGGGGGCAGCGAGCAGTACTTC. Amino acid sequence: CASSLTRTGGSEQYF.

The chain is built from TRBV10-2 and TRBJ1-6; D gene uncertain. Per the germline V gene, CDR1 is WSHSY and CDR2 is SAAADI. V was clipped by 6 bases and J by 7 bases, with 13 bases between them. CDR3 size: 14 residues. CDR3 sequence (DNA): TGCGCCAGCAGCCCTGGGATGGAGAATTCACCCCTCCACTTT. This translates into CASSPGMENSPLHF.

The chain joins TRBV10-3 to TRBJ2-5, with 11 nucleotides matching TRBD2. The CDR3 consists of 13 residues. From germline, CDR1 is ENHRY and CDR2 SYGVKD. With V trimmed by 10 bases and J by 5 bases, 6 bases remained unmatched. CDR3 amino acids: CASQRTSGETQYF. The CDR3 DNA follows: TGTGCCAGCCAGAGGACTAGCGGGGAGACCCAGTACTTC.

There are many counts of this clonotype. The chain employs TRBV6-5 and TRBJ1-6; D is unclear. The V gene's germline CDR1 is MNHEY and CDR2 SVGAGI. V was pared by 4 bases and J by 4 bases, with 8 bases between. The CDR3 consists of 14 residues. CDR3 loop: CASSSGPYNSPLHF. In DNA form, the CDR3 reads TGTGCCAGCAGTTCAGGACCATATAATTCACCCCTCCACTTT.

The J gene is TRBJ2-1, the V gene TRBV15; 10 bases agree with TRBD2. V trimming: 3 bases; J trimming: 6 bases; junction bases outside the gene matches: 8. Germline V gives CDR1 LNHNV, CDR2 YYDKDF (reference sequence). The CDR3 has 16 residues. DNA for the CDR3: TGTGCCACCAGCAGGTCTAGCGGGAGCACCTTCAATGAGCAGTTCTTC. It translates to CATSRSSGSTFNEQFF.

The genes are TRBV10-1 and TRBJ2-4, with a weak D call TRBD2 (5 bases). This CDR3 comprises 18 residues. The germline V gene encodes CDR1 WNHNN and CDR2 SYGVQD (reference sequence). Deletions cut 3 bases from V and 0 bases from J, with 18 bases between. The CDR3 protein is CASSDSGANSVAKNIQYF. The CDR3 coding sequence is TGCGCCAGCAGTGACAGCGGAGCTAATTCAGTAGCCAAAAACATTCAGTACTTC.

The chain has TRBV7-2 and TRBJ2-5, with 8 bases identical to TRBD2. CDR3 size: 15 residues. The V and J ends lost 3 bases and 3 bases, in that order; junction bases with no gene match: 6. Germline CDR1 SGHTA, CDR2 FQGNSA. The CDR3 protein is CASSLGGTREETQYF. The CDR3 DNA follows: TGTGCCAGCAGCTTGGGTGGGACTAGGGAAGAGACCCAGTACTTC.

This clonotype was seen ten or more times. The genes are TRBV5-1 and TRBJ2-7; possibly TRBD2 for D (6 bases). Germline V gene data show CDR1 as SGHRS and CDR2 as YFSETQ. This CDR3 contains 13 residues. V was trimmed by 4 bases and J by 3 bases, leaving 11 bases between them. CDR3 protein: CASSRGNGYEQYF. DNA of the CDR3: TGCGCCAGCAGCCGGGGGAATGGCTACGAGCAGTACTTC.

This clonotype was observed many times. The V call is TRBV12-5, the J call TRBJ1-1; D unclear. The CDR3 is 11 residues long. The germline CDR1 and CDR2 sequences are LGHNT and FRNRAP. V was shortened by 4 bases and J by 5 bases, with 5 bases between the two germline ends. CDR3 region: CASGSGTEAFF. The CDR3 coding sequence is TGTGCTAGTGGTTCTGGGACTGAAGCTTTCTTT.

The table lists this clonotype with a few counts. J is TRBJ1-1 and V is TRBV10-1; no clear D gene. V lost 10 bases and J lost 1, with 10 bases in between. This CDR3 has 12 amino acids. CDR1 is WNHNN and CDR2 is SYGVQD in the germline V gene (reference sequence). The DNA for the CDR3 is TGCGCCACCTTCAAAGGGAACACTGAAGCTTTCTTT. Encoded protein: CATFKGNTEAFF.

This clonotype was detected once. Because it lacks the conserved phenylalanine or tryptophan at the end, this CDR3 is likely a read error. The rearrangement joins TRBV24-1 to TRBJ2-1, with a weak D call TRBD1 (5 bases). Germline loops: CDR1 KGHDR, CDR2 SFDVKD. The CDR3 is 14 amino acids. V lost 4 bases to trimming and J lost 4 bases, with 10 bases between them. The CDR3 spells CATSDADRYNEQFL. The CDR3 bases are TGTGCCACCAGTGACGCAGACAGATACAATGAGCAGTTCCTC.

This clonotype was counted only a few times. The chain recombines TRBV11-2 with TRBJ2-7; 7 bases are shared with TRBD2. The ends lost 6 bases at V and 2 bases at J; junction bases unmatched: 16. CDR3 size: 17 residues. CDR1 SGHAT and CDR2 FQNNGV come from the germline V gene. The CDR3 nucleotides are TGTGCCAGCAGTCAAAAGCGGGTAGCGGGCGGTACCTACGAGCAGTACTTC. This translates into CASSQKRVAGGTYEQYF.

This sequence joins TRBV24-1 and TRBJ1-2, with D possibly being TRBD1 (6 bases). V was clipped by 4 bases and J by 8 bases, with 13 bases between them. Germline V lookup: CDR1 KGHDR, CDR2 SFDVKD. The CDR3 is 13 amino acids. In DNA, the CDR3 is TGTGCCACCAGTGAAGGGGGGGCGCGCGGCTACACCTTC. It yields the protein CATSEGGARGYTF.

Comment on this clonotype: A much larger clone differs from this one at a single base, so this may be a read error. The CDR3 region is CASSLAKAGSYNGQFF. The CDR3 DNA follows: TGCGCCAGCAGCTTGGCCAAGGCAGGGAGCTACAATGGGCAGTTCTTC. This chain connects TRBV5-1 to TRBJ2-1; D might be TRBD1 or TRBD2, each matching 5 bases. The CDR3 totals 16 residues. CDR1 and CDR2 (germline): SGHRS, YFSETQ.

This clonotype has at least ten counts. CDR3 amino acids: CASSLGQGGNTIYF. The CDR3 DNA reads as TGCGCCAGCAGCTTGGGACAGGGTGGAAACACCATATATTTT. V usage is TRBV5-1 and J usage is TRBJ1-3; 7 nucleotides align to TRBD1. V shed 0 bases and J 3 bases; nucleotides not matched to a gene: 0. From germline, CDR1 is SGHRS and CDR2 YFSETQ. The CDR3 is 14 amino acids.

V and J are TRBV19 and TRBJ1-6; TRBD1 might be the D (6 bases). CDR3 size: 15 residues. The V gene's germline CDR1 is LNHDA and CDR2 SQIVND (reference sequence). V was shortened by 5 bases and J by 5 bases, with 13 bases between the two germline ends. The CDR3 loop reads CASSSQGQNNSPLHF. CDR3 DNA sequence: TGTGCCAGTAGTTCACAGGGTCAGAATAATTCACCCCTCCACTTT. The entire variable domain, with the rest obtained from reference TRBV19 and TRBJ1-6, is as follows: DGGITQSPKYLFRKEGQNVTLSCEQNLNHDAMYWYRQDPGQGLRLIYYSQIVNDFQKGDIAEGYSVSREKKESFPLTVTSAQKNPTAFYLCASSSQGQNNSPLHFGNGTRLTVT.

This clonotype appeared many times. This chain links TRBV6-1 with TRBJ1-3; 10 bases agree with TRBD1. This CDR3 contains 16 residues. Germline CDR1 is MNHNS and CDR2 is SASEGT. V shed 4 bases and J 3 bases; nucleotides not matched to a gene: 6. CDR3 bases: TGTGCCAGCAGTGGTGGGGACAGGGGAAGTGGAAACACCATATATTTT. As protein: CASSGGDRGSGNTIYF.

This clonotype was picked up one time. The V gene is TRBV18, the J gene TRBJ1-2; D may be TRBD1 (5 bases). The CDR3 loop spans 14 amino acids. Germline V gene sequence: CDR1 KGHSH, CDR2 LQKENI. V lost 3 bases and J 3 bases, leaving 11 bases between the germline ends. CDR3 in amino acids: CASSPYDSYYGYTF. Written as DNA, the CDR3 is TGTGCCAGCTCACCTTACGACAGCTACTATGGCTACACCTTC. Full variable domain (rest looked up from reference TRBV18 and TRBJ1-2): NAGVMQNPRHLVRRRGQEARLRCSPMKGHSHVYWYRQLPEEGLKFMVYLQKENIIDESGMPKERFSAEFPKEGPSILRIQQVVRGDSAAYFCASSPYDSYYGYTFGSGTRLTVV.

J is TRBJ1-2 and V is TRBV20-1; D is unclear. The CDR3 contains 14 residues. Germline values: CDR1 DFQATT, CDR2 SNEGSKA (reference sequence). Trimming left V 2 bases short and J 3 bases short, with 13 bases between. This chain's CDR3 is CSARSLLDDYGYTF. In nucleotides, the CDR3 is TGCAGTGCTAGATCCCTCCTAGACGACTATGGCTACACCTTC.

The chain uses TRBV5-1 and TRBJ1-2, with TRBD1 identical over 7 bases. V shed 4 bases, J shed 7 bases, and the junction held 4 bases outside the gene matches. Germline V gives CDR1 SGHRS, CDR2 YFSETQ. The CDR3 sequence is 12 residues long. Here the CDR3 reads CASSPGGFGYTF. The CDR3 region has the DNA TGCGCCAGCAGCCCAGGGGGTTTTGGCTACACCTTC.

The rearrangement joins TRBV14 to TRBJ2-7; D not resolved. CDR3 length: 15 residues. Germline CDR1 and CDR2: SGHDN and FVKESK. With 2 bases removed from V and 0 bases from J, the gap between germline ends came to 11 bases. DNA of the CDR3: TGTGCCAGCAGCCAATCCGGCAGTTTCTCCTACGAGCAGTACTTC. Protein sequence: CASSQSGSFSYEQYF. The full variable domain, its missing parts supplied by reference TRBV14 and TRBJ2-7, is EAGVTQFPSHSVIEKGQTVTLRCDPISGHDNLYWYRRVMGKEIKFLLHFVKESKQDESGMPNNRFLAERTGGTYSTLKVQPAELEDSGVYFCASSQSGSFSYEQYFGPGTRLTVT.

The table lists this clonotype with a count of one. The V call is TRBV5-6, the J call TRBJ2-6; 8 bases match TRBD2. V dropped 4 bases and J dropped 3; count of bases not matched to a gene: 6. The CDR3 sequence is 16 residues long. CDR1 is SGHDT and CDR2 is YYEEEE in the germline V gene. In DNA, the CDR3 is TGTGCCAGCAGCCGGGGGGGGGCCGGTGGGGCCAACGTCCTGACTTTC. Its protein product is CASSRGGAGGANVLTF. The full variable domain, with the rest looked up from reference TRBV5-6 and TRBJ2-6, is DAGVTQSPTHLIKTRGQQVTLRCSPKSGHDTVSWYQQALGQGPQFIFQYYEEEERQRGNFPDRFSGHQFPNYSSELNVNALLLGDSALYLCASSRGGAGGANVLTFGAGSRLTVL.

This clonotype was observed at least ten times. The chain's CDR3 is CATKGLAGGPQETQYF. CDR3 DNA sequence: TGTGCCACCAAAGGACTAGCGGGAGGCCCACAAGAGACCCAGTACTTC. V gene TRBV6-1 combines with J gene TRBJ2-5; 14 nucleotides match TRBD2. V was clipped by 10 bases and J by 2 bases; unmatched bases: 9. Germline-derived CDR1 and CDR2 are MNHNS and SASEGT. The CDR3 contains 16 residues.

Notes on this clonotype: This could be a read error, since a much larger clone is one nucleotide away. The CDR3 does not close with the conserved phenylalanine or tryptophan, likely indicating a read error. This sequence joins TRBV18 and TRBJ2-3, with a possible D match to TRBD1 (5 bases). The germline gives CDR1 KGHSH, CDR2 LQKENI. CDR3 length: 15 residues. V was cut by 1 base and J by 5 bases, with 13 bases left in between. CDR3 in DNA: TGTGCCAGCTCACCACGGCAGGGTCCGGGAGATACGCAGTATCTT. Residues: CASSPRQGPGDTQYL.

In this sample, this clonotype turned up many times. The V call is TRBV6-1, the J call TRBJ1-3; TRBD1 matches at 7 bases. The germline CDR1 and CDR2 sequences are MNHNS and SASEGT. V dropped 9 bases and J dropped 3; count of bases not matched to a gene: 5. CDR3 length: 13 residues. CDR3 coding DNA: TGTGCCAGTTACAGGGGTTTTGGAAACACCATATATTTT. Translating gives CASYRGFGNTIYF.